A selection of T cell receptor beta chains follows, all from one sample in a study of T-cell memory formation after mild COVID-19. TCRdb analysed the 5' RACE reads with MiXCR anew, one entry per CDR3 protein. The sample includes a few hundred thousand distinct CDR3 sequences, about a sixth of them seen just once. Sequenced material: PBMCs or a T cell subset sorted from them (not recorded which). Receptor source: a man aged 18 to 29 who had mild COVID-19 (a few samples of this study predate the infection). Cell type and time point are not known. CDR3s include the opening cysteine and the closing phenylalanine or tryptophan. The order of the fields is J gene, D gene, V gene, clone size, CDR3 DNA, CDR3 protein. A D gene is named only where the DNA matches it firmly. Size values are once, few and many counts, or a class for expanded clones, and some rows have none.

J gene: TRBJ2-7; D gene: TRBD1; V gene: TRBV5-1; clone size: few; CDR3 DNA: TGCGCCAGCAGCGAGACAGGGTACTACGAGCAGTACTTC; CDR3 protein: CASSETGYYEQYF
J gene: TRBJ1-2; D gene: TRBD1; V gene: TRBV2; clone size: .; CDR3 DNA: TGTGCCAGCAGTCAAGCGCCGGGACAGGGAATTGGAGGCTACACCTTC; CDR3 protein: CASSQAPGQGIGGYTF
J gene: TRBJ1-6; D gene: .; V gene: TRBV5-6; clone size: .; CDR3 DNA: TGTGCCAGCAGCTTGGTTGCTTCACCCCTCCACTTT; CDR3 protein: CASSLVASPLHF
J gene: TRBJ1-1; D gene: TRBD1; V gene: TRBV2; clone size: once; CDR3 DNA: TGTGCCAGCAGTGAATCTCAGGGGGGCACTGAAGCTTTCTTT; CDR3 protein: CASSESQGGTEAFF
J gene: TRBJ2-3; D gene: TRBD2; V gene: TRBV6-2/TRBV6-3; clone size: few; CDR3 DNA: TGTGCCAGCAGATCCAGCGGGGCCGTTCTCACAGATACGCAGTATTTT; CDR3 protein: CASRSSGAVLTDTQYF
J gene: TRBJ2-1; D gene: .; V gene: TRBV4-2; clone size: .; CDR3 DNA: TGTGCCAGCAGCCAAGAGTTCAGCCAGTTCGATGAGCAGTTCTTC; CDR3 protein: CASSQEFSQFDEQFF
J gene: TRBJ1-2; D gene: .; V gene: TRBV7-8; clone size: .; CDR3 DNA: TGTGCCAGCAGCTTGGCCGAGGTTGCCTATGGCTACACCTTC; CDR3 protein: CASSLAEVAYGYTF
J gene: TRBJ2-1; D gene: .; V gene: TRBV12-3/TRBV12-4; clone size: .; CDR3 DNA: TGTGCCGCGGGACAAGGCTACAATGAGCAGTTCTTC; CDR3 protein: CAAGQGYNEQFF
J gene: TRBJ1-3; D gene: .; V gene: TRBV6-5; clone size: few; CDR3 DNA: TGTGCCAGCAGCCCGGGAGCCACCATATATTTT; CDR3 protein: CASSPGATIYF
J gene: TRBJ2-2; D gene: .; V gene: TRBV15; clone size: .; CDR3 DNA: TGTGCCACCAGAGTGACAGGTCCCCTCGGAAAGAACACCGGGGAGCTGTTTTTT; CDR3 protein: CATRVTGPLGKNTGELFF